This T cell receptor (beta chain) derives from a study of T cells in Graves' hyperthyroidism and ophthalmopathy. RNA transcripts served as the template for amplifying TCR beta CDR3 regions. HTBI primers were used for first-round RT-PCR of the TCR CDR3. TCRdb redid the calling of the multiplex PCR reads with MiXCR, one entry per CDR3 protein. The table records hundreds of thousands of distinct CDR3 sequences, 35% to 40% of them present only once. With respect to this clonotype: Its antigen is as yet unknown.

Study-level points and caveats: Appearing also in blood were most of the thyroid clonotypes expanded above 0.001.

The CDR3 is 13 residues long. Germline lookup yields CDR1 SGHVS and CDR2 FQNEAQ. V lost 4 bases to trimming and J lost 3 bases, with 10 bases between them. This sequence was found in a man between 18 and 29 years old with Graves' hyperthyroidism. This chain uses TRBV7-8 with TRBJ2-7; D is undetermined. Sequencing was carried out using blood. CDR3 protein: CASSWGIDYEQYF. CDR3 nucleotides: TGTGCCAGCAGCTGGGGAATAGACTACGAGCAGTACTTC.